Below are 27 T cell receptor beta chains sequenced from a single sample in a study of tumor and adjacent non-tumor tissue in lung cancer (dated by TCRdb to 2016 to 2018). RNA was isolated from bulk unsorted tissue, and RNA quality was assessed with a NanoDrop ND-1000 and an Agilent 2100. Libraries were constructed by multiplex PCR. The sequencing machine was an Illumina HiSeq 2500. TCRbeta libraries were constructed through three rounds of nested PCR with primers (Table S4) according to protocols modified from ARM-PCR. TCRdb redid the processing of the public reads, applying fastp at Q25 and MiXCR, and retained in-frame beta chains. Rows merge per CDR3 protein into single entries with the most common DNA and genes. For this sample there are some 90,000 distinct CDR3 sequences; about 66% appear just once. The top ten constitute roughly 15% of the sample. The material sequenced was lung tumor tissue. These receptors were obtained from a man aged 70-80 years with non-small cell lung cancer.

The J gene is TRBJ2-2, the V gene TRBV6-5; the D gene is possibly TRBD2 (5 bases). The CDR3 contains 14 residues. Germline V gene lookup returns CDR1 MNHEY and CDR2 SVGAGI. Trimming took 6 bases from V and 7 from J, leaving 15 bases between them. Written as DNA, the CDR3 is TGTGCCAGCAGGCCAACGTGGAGGAGCGGGGAGCTGTTTTTT. It translates to CASRPTWRSGELFF.

A single count supports this clonotype. In this CDR3 the conserved last residue, phenylalanine or tryptophan, is missing, so a read error is likely. This chain links TRBV4-1 with TRBJ2-1, with D tentatively TRBD2 (5 bases). The CDR3 totals 12 residues. From germline, CDR1 is MGHRA and CDR2 YSYEKL. V was cut by 7 bases and J by 8 bases, with 12 bases left in between. CDR3 sequence (DNA): TGCGCCAGCAAGGAGCGGTGTGATGAGCAGTTCATC. Amino acids: CASKERCDEQFI.

The V and J genes are TRBV28 and TRBJ2-5, with D tentatively TRBD1 or TRBD2 (5 bases each). The CDR3 runs to 14 residues. Trimming took 5 bases from V and 5 from J, leaving 15 bases between them. The germline gives CDR1 MDHEN, CDR2 SYDVKM. This CDR3 reads CASSTPGTGETQYF. CDR3 bases: TGTGCCAGCAGTACACCCGGGACCGGGGAGACCCAGTACTTC.

This clonotype is labeled medium-sized (0.01 to 0.1%). The chain links TRBV11-3 to TRBJ2-1; no clear D. V was shortened by 2 bases and J by 5 bases, with 7 bases between the two germline ends. This CDR3 has 13 amino acids. Germline V CDR1 and CDR2: SGHNT, YENEEA. The CDR3, as DNA: TGTGCCAGCAGCTTAAAAGGTGACAATGAGCAGTTCTTC. Its protein product is CASSLKGDNEQFF.

Notes on this clonotype: A read error may account for a junction end that differs from germline. The rearrangement uses TRBV4-1 and TRBJ2-2; 7 nucleotides agree with TRBD1. There are 18 residues in the CDR3. Germline assignment: CDR1 MGHRA and CDR2 YSYEKL. The CDR3 sequence: CASSQDLPGQQNIGELFF. DNA for the CDR3: TGTGCCAGCAGCCAAGATCTCCCGGGACAGCAGAACATCGGGGAGCTGTTTTTT.

In its sample, this clonotype was seen a few times. Possible read error: a much larger clone is one base away. J is TRBJ2-2 and V is TRBV4-1; 7 bases are shared with TRBD1. CDR3 length: 15 residues. Germline loops: CDR1 MGHRA, CDR2 YSYEKL. This CDR3 reads CASSPWDSLTGKLFF. DNA for the CDR3: TGCGCCAGCAGCCCCTGGGACAGTCTCACCGGGAAGCTGTTTTTT.

This clonotype was seen repeatedly, ten times or more. J is TRBJ2-5 and V is TRBV29-1; D gene uncertain. The germline V and J ends were trimmed by 2 bases and 0 bases, with 4 bases remaining between them. CDR1 SQVTM and CDR2 ANQGSEA come from the germline V gene. This CDR3 is 12 amino acids long. CDR3 residues: CSVEKYQETQYF. CDR3 coding DNA: TGCAGCGTTGAAAAGTACCAAGAGACCCAGTACTTC.

The chain is built from TRBV11-2 and TRBJ2-4, with D possibly being TRBD1 (6 bases). Germline-derived CDR1 and CDR2 are SGHAT and FQNNGV. V lost 7 bases and J lost 6, with 16 bases in between. This CDR3 is built from 14 residues. As DNA, the CDR3 is TGTGCCAGCAACCTGCCTGGGGGCAGAAACATTCAGTACTTC. Translated, it gives CASNLPGGRNIQYF.

Worth noting for this clonotype: One end of the junction fails to match germline, which may point to a read error. The chain combines TRBV20-1 with TRBJ2-3; 11 bases are a match to TRBD1. Germline CDR1 and CDR2: DFQATT and SNEGSKA (reference sequence). CDR3 size: 14 residues. CDR3 loop: CSSTDRGRGDTQYF. Written as DNA, the CDR3 is TGTAGTTCAACGGACAGGGGGCGCGGAGATACGCAGTATTTT.

This clonotype was counted many times. V usage is TRBV7-9 and J usage is TRBJ1-5; weak D call: TRBD1 (5 bases). The germline CDR1 and CDR2 sequences are SEHNR and FQNEAQ (reference sequence). This CDR3 contains 16 residues. With 1 base removed from V and 5 bases from J, the gap between germline ends came to 15 bases. For the CDR3, the DNA is TGTGCCAGCAGCTTAGGGGGTGGCAGGGCACATCAGCCCCAGCATTTT. Translation: CASSLGGGRAHQPQHF. The variable domain in full, with the rest retrieved from reference TRBV7-9 and TRBJ1-5, is DTGVSQNPRHKITKRGQNVTFRCDPISEHNRLYWYRQTLGQGPEFLTYFQNEAQLEKSRLLSDRFSAERPKGSFSTLEIQRTEQGDSAMYLCASSLGGGRAHQPQHFGDGTRLSIL.

This chain connects TRBV5-6 to TRBJ2-4; the D gene is possibly TRBD2 (5 bases). The V end was cut by 3 bases, the J end by 0 bases, with 13 bases between. The CDR3 consists of 16 residues. Germline lookup yields CDR1 SGHDT and CDR2 YYEEEE. CDR3 DNA sequence: TGTGCCAGCAGCTCGGACTGTTGGATAGCCAAAAACATTCAGTACTTC. Its protein product is CASSSDCWIAKNIQYF.

In this sample, this clonotype turned up many times. This rearrangement joins TRBV29-1 to TRBJ2-1, with D perhaps TRBD1 or TRBD2 (5 bases each). The CDR3 extends over 11 amino acids. The germline gives CDR1 SQVTM, CDR2 ANQGSEA. Trimming shortened V by 8 bases and J by 6 bases, and 11 bases separated the two germline ends. CDR3 region: CSTGTGNEQFF. The CDR3 coding sequence is TGCAGCACCGGGACCGGCAATGAGCAGTTCTTC.

This clonotype occurred once. As the CDR3 is not closed by the conserved phenylalanine or tryptophan, this likely results from a read error. The CDR3 reads CASSPVQGARYEQYS. In DNA, the CDR3 is TGTGCCAGCAGCCCCGTACAGGGGGCGCGTTACGAGCAGTACTCC. The chain uses TRBV5-4 and TRBJ2-7; 9 positions agree with TRBD1. Germline CDR1 SGHNT, CDR2 YYREEE (reference sequence). CDR3 length: 15 residues. V lost 4 bases and J lost 4; bases outside the gene matches: 9.

As to this clonotype: A read error is likely, as this CDR3 ends without the conserved phenylalanine or tryptophan. It is unclear where the CDR3 begins or ends on the DNA, so no DNA is shown, and the CDR3 is as TCRdb lists it. The rearrangement joins TRBV11-2 to TRBJ2-7; the DNA was not used to check the table's D call, TRBD2. The CDR3 contains 15 residues when both ends are counted. The germline V gene has CDR1 SGHAT and CDR2 FQNNGV. CDR3 protein: CASSSDLAGGSGRYL.

A remark on this clonotype: This clone may be a read error of a much larger clone one base away. The rearrangement joins TRBV12-3 or TRBV12-4 to TRBJ2-2; possibly TRBD2 for D (6 bases). The CDR3 loop spans 14 amino acids. CDR3 DNA sequence: TGTGCCAGCAGGGACCCCGGAAACACCGGGGGGCTGTTTTTT. Its translation is CASRDPGNTGGLFF.

Turning to this clonotype: Possible read error: a much larger clone is one base away. This chain connects TRBV5-5 to TRBJ2-3; the D gene is possibly TRBD2 (6 bases). Germline V gene lookup returns CDR1 SGHKS and CDR2 YYEKEE (reference sequence). The CDR3 runs 15 residues. CDR3 bases: TGTGTCAGCAGCTTGGGGGGACGCCGCACAGATACGCAGTATTTT. Translating gives CVSSLGGRRTDTQYF.

As regards this clonotype: Since the CDR3 does not end with the conserved phenylalanine or tryptophan, this likely comes from a read error. The chain has TRBV6-1 and TRBJ2-3; D is unresolved. This CDR3 comprises 14 residues. CDR1 is MNHNS, CDR2 SASEGT, per germline. The CDR3 sequence: CASSELGSTNTQYL. The CDR3 bases are TGTGCCAGCAGTGAGTTGGGTAGCACAAATACGCAGTATTTA.

Remarks on this clonotype: The germline gene is not matched at one end of the junction; a read error may be the cause. The rearrangement uses TRBV7-9 and TRBJ2-7, with D tentatively TRBD1 (6 bases). This CDR3 has 16 amino acids. Germline V gene lookup returns CDR1 SEHNR and CDR2 FQNEAQ (reference sequence). As DNA, the CDR3 is TGTGCCAGCAGCTTAGTTGCAGGGGCGATGACCTACGGGCAGTACTTC. It specifies CASSLVAGAMTYGQYF.

This clonotype was recorded a few times. The missing conserved phenylalanine or tryptophan at the end of this CDR3 makes a read error likely. The chain joins TRBV7-9 to TRBJ2-2, with D uncertain. The CDR3 totals 11 residues. The germline gives CDR1 SEHNR, CDR2 FQNEAQ (reference sequence). V shed 7 bases and J shed 9 bases, with 9 bases lying between them. CDR3 DNA: TGTGCCAGCAACTTCCCTCGGGAGCTGTTTATT. Protein product: CASNFPRELFI.

In regard to this clonotype: One end of the junction is discordant with germline, which a read error may explain. The V gene is TRBV29-1, the J gene TRBJ2-3, with TRBD2 as a possible D gene (6 bases). The CDR3 is 14 amino acids. Germline V CDR1 and CDR2: SQVTM, ANQGSEA. In nucleotides, the CDR3 is TGCAGCGTTACCCTCTGGAGGGGCCAAGATACGAAGTATTTT. The encoded protein is CSVTLWRGQDTKYF.

To note about this clonotype: An end of the junction does not agree with germline; a read error may underlie this. The rearrangement joins TRBV7-9 to TRBJ1-2; 7 nucleotides agree with TRBD1. Germline V gives CDR1 SEHNR, CDR2 FQNEAQ (reference sequence). The CDR3 covers 14 residues. CDR3 region: CVSSPQGWKPGYTF. As DNA, the CDR3 is TGTGTCAGCAGCCCACAGGGGTGGAAGCCTGGCTACACCTTC.

Comments on this clonotype: A much larger clone differs from this one at a single base, so this may be a read error. The J gene is TRBJ2-7, the V gene TRBV28; D perhaps matches TRBD2 (5 bases). The CDR3 extends over 12 amino acids. The V gene's germline CDR1 is MDHEN and CDR2 SYDVKM. In DNA form, the CDR3 reads TGTGCCAGTCTCGGGAACTCCTACGAGCTGTACTTC. Residues: CASLGNSYELYF. Full variable domain (outside the CDR3, taken from reference TRBV28 and TRBJ2-7): DVKVTQSSRYLVKRTGEKVFLECVQDMDHENMFWYRQDPGLGLRLIYFSYDVKMKEKGDIPEGYSVSREKKERFSLILESASTNQTSMYLCASLGNSYELYFGPGTRLTVT.

This clonotype was seen only a few times. The DNA of the CDR3 is TGTGCCAGTAGTATAGCTCAGTCTAGTACGAATGAGCAGTTCTTC. Its protein product is CASSIAQSSTNEQFF. V gene TRBV19 combines with J gene TRBJ2-1; D is unclear. The CDR3 runs to 15 residues. The germline V gene encodes CDR1 LNHDA and CDR2 SQIVND (reference sequence). V shed 1 base and J shed 7 bases, with 14 bases lying between them.

This clonotype was found many times. The chain joins TRBV24-1 to TRBJ2-5; weak D call: TRBD1 (6 bases). Trimming shortened V by 9 bases and J by 5 bases, and 18 bases separated the two germline ends. CDR1 and CDR2 (germline): KGHDR, SFDVKD. The CDR3 extends over 14 amino acids. CDR3 coding DNA: TGTGCCACCTCCGGGGACAACAGGGTGGAGACCCAGTACTTC. It encodes CATSGDNRVETQYF.

This clonotype was found once. Compared with germline, one end of the junction differs, possibly owing to a read error. This chain connects TRBV29-1 to TRBJ2-1; 10 nucleotides align to TRBD2. The length of the CDR3 is 17 residues. Germline CDR1 SQVTM, CDR2 ANQGSEA. The CDR3 loop is CSAYNPGFGLAENEHFF. The CDR3 DNA follows: TGCAGCGCCTACAACCCGGGGTTCGGACTAGCGGAGAATGAGCACTTCTTC.

This rearrangement joins TRBV29-1 to TRBJ1-2; D is possibly TRBD1 (5 bases). The V end lost 8 bases, the J end lost 4 bases, and 23 bases lay between the germline ends. Germline-derived CDR1 and CDR2 are SQVTM and ANQGSEA. There are 15 residues in the CDR3. CDR3 in amino acids: CSIPRDFLPLYGYTF. For the CDR3, the DNA is TGCAGCATCCCCCGGGACTTCCTACCCCTCTATGGCTACACCTTC.

This clonotype was recorded at least ten times. Germline is not matched at one junction end, which may reflect a read error. The chain has TRBV7-9 and TRBJ2-1, with D unresolved. CDR1 and CDR2 from the germline V gene are SEHNR and FQNEAQ (reference sequence). This CDR3 is built from 11 residues. The CDR3 DNA is TGTGCCAGCAGCTTAGCGCTCGACACCTCCTTC. Translated: CASSLALDTSF.